In its sample, the clone carrying this T cell receptor (beta chain) was seen many times. V lost 0 bases, J lost 2 bases, and 12 bases lay in between. This CDR3 has 15 residues. CDR1 and CDR2 (germline): SGHRS, YFSETQ. Regarding time point: after trial treatment. Treatment noted: LDRT plus nivolumab, ipilimumab, low-dose cyclophosphamide and aspirin (RACIN trial). Eligibility required advanced solid tumors lacking tumor-infiltrating lymphocytes. These data are taken from a study of low-dose radiotherapy and immunotherapy resistance in tumors. Study at large: Every two weeks, one day ahead of radiation and immunotherapy, cyclophosphamide 200 mg/m2 was given (intravenously).

TRAV- and TRBV-specific primers were used for first-strand cDNA, which covered alpha and beta chains. Using a constant-region primer together with a V-primer adapter, TCRs were subjected to around 22 PCR cycles of amplification. Isolated mRNA was amplified by in vitro transcription. TCRdb used MiXCR to reprocess the reads, holding one entry per CDR3 protein. The sample contains about 80,000 distinct CDR3 sequences, over 15% of which appear only once. The clonotype was recovered from a male donor with prostate cancer. V and J are TRBV5-1 and TRBJ2-7; no reliable D call. The sample was PBMCs, taken after low-dose radiotherapy plus immunotherapy. The CDR3 spells CASSLASTHAYEQYF. The CDR3 coding sequence is TGCGCCAGCAGCTTGGCCAGCACTCATGCCTACGAGCAGTACTTC.